The 27 T cell receptor beta chains presented below share a single source sample, sequenced in a study of glioma-infiltrating T cells. TCR alpha and beta CDR3 regions were amplified from RNA using iRepertoire nested multiplex PCR. TCRdb ran MiXCR on the multiplex PCR reads and lists one entry per CDR3 protein. The table includes 100,000 to 150,000 distinct CDR3 sequences, 23% detected once. The sample taken for sequencing was glioma tissue, nonneoplastic brain tissue, or PBMCs (not recorded which). Receptors were obtained from a human donor with low-grade glioma or glioblastoma, undergoing nonglioma brain surgery, or in good health (not recorded which).

The sample holds many counts of this clonotype. The rearrangement joins TRBV25-1 to TRBJ2-5; 7 positions match TRBD1. CDR1 is MGHDK and CDR2 is SYGVNS in the germline V gene. The CDR3 totals 14 residues. V shed 7 bases, J shed 1 base, and the junction held 6 bases outside the gene matches. The CDR3 region is CASNNRDSQETQYF. The CDR3, as DNA: TGTGCCAGCAACAACCGGGACAGCCAAGAGACCCAGTACTTC. The full variable domain, rest sourced from reference TRBV25-1 and TRBJ2-5, is EADIYQTPRYLVIGTGKKITLECSQTMGHDKMYWYQQDPGMELHLIHYSYGVNSTEKGDLSSESTVSRIRTEHFPLTLESARPSHTSQYLCASNNRDSQETQYFGPGTRLLVL.

In this sample, this clonotype turned up many times. The chain couples TRBV24-1 to TRBJ2-7; TRBD2 aligns across 7 bases. CDR1 is KGHDR and CDR2 is SFDVKD in the germline V gene. The CDR3 is made up of 15 amino acids. V was clipped by 4 bases and J by 2 bases; unmatched bases: 7. Here the CDR3 DNA reads TGTGCCACCAGTGACCCGACCGGGGGGACCTACGAGCAGTACTTC. Its protein product is CATSDPTGGTYEQYF.

This sequence joins TRBV6-1 and TRBJ2-3, with D uncertain. The CDR3 contains 17 residues. Germline lookup yields CDR1 MNHNS and CDR2 SASEGT. Trimming stripped 6 bases from V and 2 bases from J, with 21 bases between. The chain's CDR3 is CASSSRGIAGPTDTQYF. The DNA for the CDR3 is TGTGCCAGCAGCTCCCGTGGAATAGCAGGACCCACAGATACGCAGTATTTT.

This clonotype appeared a few times. The rearrangement links TRBV30 to TRBJ1-1, with TRBD1 as a possible D gene (5 bases). The CDR3 covers 11 residues. Per germline, CDR1 GTSNPN and CDR2 SVGIG (reference sequence). Trimming shortened V by 4 bases and J by 11 bases, and 14 bases separated the two germline ends. The CDR3 sequence is CAWTGGSMAFF. The CDR3 DNA sequence: TGTGCCTGGACGGGGGGGTCCATGGCTTTCTTT.

This clonotype was observed at least ten times. The V gene is TRBV28, the J gene TRBJ2-5, with TRBD2 matching over 9 bases. This CDR3 region has 15 residues. Germline V gene data show CDR1 as MDHEN and CDR2 as SYDVKM. V was clipped by 5 bases and J by 5 bases; unmatched bases: 9. Here the CDR3 reads CASSPVSGRGETQYF. CDR3 nucleotides: TGTGCCAGCAGTCCCGTTAGCGGGAGAGGCGAGACCCAGTACTTC.

The table lists this clonotype with many counts. V gene TRBV4-1 combines with J gene TRBJ2-7, with TRBD2 matching over 11 bases. V trimming: 1 base; J trimming: 4 bases; junction bases outside the gene matches: 6. This CDR3 comprises 16 residues. The germline V gene has CDR1 MGHRA and CDR2 YSYEKL. For the CDR3, the DNA is TGCGCCAGCAGCCAAGTAATAGCGGGAGGGCGGTACGAGCAGTACTTC. It encodes CASSQVIAGGRYEQYF.

This clonotype was counted many times. The chain links TRBV7-9 to TRBJ2-3, with TRBD2 matching 11 bases. The junction had 8 bases not matched to a gene; V was cut back by 5 bases and J by 10 bases. CDR3 length equals 14 residues. Per germline, CDR1 SEHNR and CDR2 FQNEAQ (reference sequence). The CDR3 DNA reads as TGTGCCAGCAGCCCCGGGACTAGCGGTCCATCGCAGTATTTT. This encodes CASSPGTSGPSQYF.

On this clonotype: It may be a read error: a sequence one base away is much more abundant. V gene TRBV2 combines with J gene TRBJ2-7; D is unresolved. The CDR3 consists of 13 residues. Trimming took 6 bases from V and 3 from J, leaving 12 bases between them. The germline V gene encodes CDR1 SNHLY and CDR2 FYNNEI. CDR3 region: CASRPEGIYEQYF. DNA of the CDR3: TGTGCCAGCAGACCCGAAGGGATCTACGAGCAGTACTTC. Looking up the rest from reference TRBV2 and TRBJ2-7 gives the full variable domain: EPEVTQTPSHQVTQMGQEVILRCVPISNHLYFYWYRQILGQKVEFLVSFYNNEISEKSEIFDDQFSVERPDGSNFTLKIRSTKLEDSAMYFCASRPEGIYEQYFGPGTRLTVT.

This clonotype was recorded a few times. The V gene is TRBV5-4, the J gene TRBJ2-1, with D tentatively TRBD1 (5 bases). Germline V gives CDR1 SGHNT, CDR2 YYREEE (reference sequence). V was shortened by 10 bases and J by 9 bases, with 14 bases between the two germline ends. There are 11 residues in the CDR3. This CDR3 is CAVRVQGEQFF. As DNA, the CDR3 is TGTGCCGTCAGGGTTCAGGGTGAGCAGTTCTTC.

Worth noting for this clonotype: One junction end does not reproduce the germline sequence, and a read error may be involved. CDR3 residues: CASSYGSQDTRYF. The DNA of the CDR3 is TGTGCCAGCAGTTACGGCAGCCAAGATACCCGGTACTTC. This chain connects TRBV6-6 to TRBJ2-5; D ambiguous. The CDR3 length is 13 residues. Looked up from germline, CDR1 is MNHNY and CDR2 is SVGAGI (reference sequence).

This clonotype appeared many times. This chain uses TRBV28 with TRBJ2-1; D call uncertain. The CDR3 spans 13 residues. Germline lookup yields CDR1 MDHEN and CDR2 SYDVKM. V was trimmed by 3 bases and J by 5 bases, leaving 8 bases between them. The chain's CDR3 is CASSFRVDNEQFF. CDR3 nucleotide sequence: TGTGCCAGCAGTTTCCGGGTTGACAATGAGCAGTTCTTC.

The table lists this clonotype with many counts. The rearrangement uses TRBV14 and TRBJ2-5, with D hard to call. Germline assignment: CDR1 SGHDN and CDR2 FVKESK. Trimming removed 0 bases at V and 5 bases at J, with 7 bases between. This CDR3 comprises 13 residues. The CDR3 coding sequence is TGTGCCAGCAGCCAAGAGTTGAGGGAGACCCAGTACTTC. Residues: CASSQELRETQYF.

Comment on this clonotype: A single base separates this from a much larger clone, so it may be a read error. This chain joins TRBV24-1 and TRBJ2-7; 11 nucleotides agree with TRBD1. The CDR3 spans 12 residues. CDR1 KGHDR and CDR2 SFDVKD come from the germline V gene. The CDR3 spells CATQDRGRERYF. Here the CDR3 DNA reads TGTGCCACCCAGGACAGGGGGCGTGAGCGGTACTTC.

On this clonotype itself: The junction shows a germline mismatch at one end, possibly a read error. V is TRBV19 and J is TRBJ2-5, with TRBD1 matching 9 bases. There are 13 residues in the CDR3. Germline CDR1 LNHDA, CDR2 SQIVND (reference sequence). CDR3 bases: TGTGCCAGTGGCGAGACAGGGGGAGAGACACAGTACTTC. The encoded protein is CASGETGGETQYF.

This clonotype was observed at least ten times. This chain uses TRBV4-2 with TRBJ2-3; unclear D gene. The germline V gene encodes CDR1 LGHNA and CDR2 YNFKEQ. The V end lost 0 bases, the J end lost 6 bases, and 19 bases lay between the germline ends. The CDR3 runs 17 residues. The CDR3 DNA reads as TGTGCCAGCAGCCAAGAAGCTCCTTCCATGCTACGCGATACGCAGTATTTT. This encodes CASSQEAPSMLRDTQYF.

This clonotype was recorded at least ten times. The chain is built from TRBV4-3 and TRBJ2-3; no clear D. The germline V gene encodes CDR1 LGHNA and CDR2 YSLEER. V lost 1 base to trimming and J lost 0 bases, with 8 bases between them. This CDR3 spans 15 amino acids. The CDR3 loop reads CASSQGPFSTDTQYF. For the CDR3, the DNA is TGCGCCAGCAGCCAAGGGCCGTTTAGCACAGATACGCAGTATTTT.

The V gene is TRBV29-1, the J gene TRBJ1-2; TRBD1 agrees at 7 bases. CDR1 is SQVTM and CDR2 is ANQGSEA in the germline V gene. The J segment lost 4 bases and the V segment lost 6 bases, leaving 5 bases of the junction unmatched. This CDR3 is built from 12 residues. The CDR3 DNA sequence: TGCAGCGTCCCGGGACAGACCTATGGCTACACCTTC. As protein: CSVPGQTYGYTF.

This clonotype has at least ten counts. V usage is TRBV2 and J usage is TRBJ2-3; 13 bases match TRBD2. This CDR3 has 17 residues. From germline, CDR1 is SNHLY and CDR2 FYNNEI. V shed 5 bases, J shed 1 base, and the junction held 6 bases outside the gene matches. This CDR3 is CASSSTSGRIGTDTQYF. In DNA form, the CDR3 reads TGTGCCAGCAGTTCGACTAGCGGGAGGATCGGCACAGATACGCAGTATTTT.

This clonotype showed up just a few times. This chain uses TRBV12-3 or TRBV12-4 with TRBJ2-1, with 12 bases lining up with TRBD2. V was clipped by 2 bases and J by 6 bases; unmatched bases: 5. This CDR3 spans 16 amino acids. In nucleotides, the CDR3 is TGTGCCAGCAGTTTAAACCGACTAGCGGGAGTCAATGAGCAGTTCTTC. It codes for CASSLNRLAGVNEQFF.

Ten or more counts support this clonotype. The chain recombines TRBV15 with TRBJ2-3; 7 bases fit TRBD1. The CDR3 runs 15 residues. CDR1 is LNHNV and CDR2 is YYDKDF in the germline V gene (reference sequence). Unmatched junction bases numbered 7, after V lost 4 bases and J lost 3 bases. The DNA for the CDR3 is TGTGCCACCAGCACCAACAGGGGTAGTACAGATACGCAGTATTTT. The encoded protein is CATSTNRGSTDTQYF.

This clonotype was found many times. The chain links TRBV27 to TRBJ2-2, with D uncertain. The V end was cut by 0 bases, the J end by 1 base, with 9 bases between. The length of the CDR3 is 16 residues. In germline, CDR1 is MNHEY, CDR2 SMNVEV (reference sequence). CDR3 region: CASSLSWTVNTGELFF. In nucleotides, the CDR3 is TGTGCCAGCAGTTTATCTTGGACGGTGAACACCGGGGAGCTGTTTTTT.

On this clonotype itself: One end of the junction does not line up with germline, which may come from a read error. V usage is TRBV28 and J usage is TRBJ1-4; 7 bases are a match to TRBD1. From germline, CDR1 is MDHEN and CDR2 SYDVKM. This CDR3 spans 13 amino acids. CDR3 coding DNA: TGTGCCAGCAGCCCGCGACAGGGCGAAAAGCTGTTTTTT. It translates to CASSPRQGEKLFF. Drawing the rest from reference TRBV28 and TRBJ1-4, the complete variable domain is DVKVTQSSRYLVKRTGEKVFLECVQDMDHENMFWYRQDPGLGLRLIYFSYDVKMKEKGDIPEGYSVSREKKERFSLILESASTNQTSMYLCASSPRQGEKLFFGSGTQLSVL.

Ten or more counts support this clonotype. The chain links TRBV6-1 to TRBJ2-2; TRBD2 aligns across 13 bases. The germline gives CDR1 MNHNS, CDR2 SASEGT. This CDR3 region has 17 residues. V shed 6 bases and J 4 bases; nucleotides not matched to a gene: 8. This chain's CDR3 is CASSLGLAGVSTGELFF. The CDR3 nucleotides are TGTGCCAGCAGCCTAGGACTAGCGGGAGTATCCACCGGGGAGCTGTTTTTT.

The V and J genes are TRBV5-4 and TRBJ2-5, with D tentatively TRBD2 (6 bases). TRBJ2-7 matches the DNA end more closely, so the J call is doubtful. The length of the CDR3 is 13 residues. Germline V gene lookup returns CDR1 SGHNT and CDR2 YYREEE (reference sequence). In nucleotides, the CDR3 is TGTGCCAGCAGTTTACTAGGAGGGGACGAGCAGTACTTC. It specifies CASSLLGGDEQYF.

Worth noting for this clonotype: The conserved final phenylalanine or tryptophan is absent from the CDR3, which likely points to a read error. Because the CDR3's place on the DNA is in doubt, the DNA is left out and the CDR3 is given as listed by TCRdb. The chain recombines TRBV6-5 with TRBJ2-7; the table's TRBD2 call for D was not verified on the DNA. Per the germline V gene, CDR1 is MNHEY and CDR2 is SVGAGI. 14 amino acids form the CDR3, both terminal residues included. The CDR3 spells CASSEALESYEQHL.

V is TRBV4-2 and J is TRBJ2-6, with D possibly matching TRBD2 (5 bases). In germline, CDR1 is LGHNA, CDR2 YNFKEQ. V lost 0 bases and J 0 bases, leaving 12 bases between the germline ends. The length of the CDR3 is 18 residues. The CDR3 spells CASSQESGFSSGANVLTF. Here the CDR3 DNA reads TGTGCCAGCAGCCAAGAATCGGGATTCAGCTCTGGGGCCAACGTCCTGACTTTC.

The rearrangement uses TRBV28 and TRBJ2-3, with D possibly being TRBD2 (5 bases). The CDR3 loop spans 14 amino acids. Germline V gene sequence: CDR1 MDHEN, CDR2 SYDVKM. Trimming removed 3 bases at V and 13 bases at J, with 20 bases between. DNA for the CDR3: TGTGCCAGCAGTTTGAGCGGAGTTTGGGATACAGAGTATTTT. Translation: CASSLSGVWDTEYF.